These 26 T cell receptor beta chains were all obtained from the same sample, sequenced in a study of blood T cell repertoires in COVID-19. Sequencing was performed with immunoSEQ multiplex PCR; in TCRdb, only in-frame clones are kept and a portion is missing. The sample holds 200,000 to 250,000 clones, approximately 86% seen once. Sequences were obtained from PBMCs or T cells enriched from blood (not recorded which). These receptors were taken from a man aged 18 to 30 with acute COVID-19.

CDR3: CASSQGLAGAGTGELFF. The CDR3 DNA is TGCGCCAGCAGCCAAGGACTAGCGGGAGCGGGGACCGGGGAGCTGTTTTTT. This chain links TRBV4-3 with TRBJ2-2; the match to TRBD2 covers 12 bases. The J segment lost 5 bases and the V segment lost 1 base, leaving 5 bases of the junction unmatched. CDR1 and CDR2 (germline): LGHNA, YSLEER. The CDR3 runs 17 residues.

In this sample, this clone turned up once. Written as DNA, the CDR3 is TGTGCCAGCACACAGGGTTACGAGCAGTACTTC. Its translation is CASTQGYEQYF. The rearrangement uses TRBV27 and TRBJ2-7, with a weak D call TRBD1 (6 bases). Between the trimmed V and J ends, which lost 7 bases and 4 bases, there was a span of 8 bases. CDR3 length: 11 amino acids. Germline CDR1 is MNHEY and CDR2 is SMNVEV (reference sequence).

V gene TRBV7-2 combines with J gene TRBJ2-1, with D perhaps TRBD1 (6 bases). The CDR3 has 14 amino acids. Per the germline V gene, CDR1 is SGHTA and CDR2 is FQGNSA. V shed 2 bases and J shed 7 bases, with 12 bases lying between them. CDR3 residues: CASSLQGWLNEQFF. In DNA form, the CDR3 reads TGTGCCAGCAGCTTACAGGGGTGGTTGAATGAGCAGTTCTTC.

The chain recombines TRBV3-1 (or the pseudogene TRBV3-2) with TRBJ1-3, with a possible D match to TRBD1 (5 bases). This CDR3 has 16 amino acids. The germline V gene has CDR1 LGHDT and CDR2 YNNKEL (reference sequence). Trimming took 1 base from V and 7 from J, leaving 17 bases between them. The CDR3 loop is CASSQGRPSGGNTIYF. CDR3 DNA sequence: TGTGCCAGCAGCCAAGGTCGGCCATCCGGGGGGAACACCATATATTTT.

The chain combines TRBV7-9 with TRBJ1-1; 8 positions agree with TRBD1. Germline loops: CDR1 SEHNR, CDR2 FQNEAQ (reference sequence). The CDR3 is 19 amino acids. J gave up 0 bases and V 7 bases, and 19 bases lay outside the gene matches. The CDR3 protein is CASMPPSGTGLLMNTEAFF. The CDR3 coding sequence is TGTGCCAGCATGCCCCCGTCCGGGACAGGACTACTCATGAACACTGAAGCTTTCTTT.

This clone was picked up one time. The CDR3 DNA is TGTGCCAGCAGCTTAACCCGGGACAGGGGGCTTGGGTCACCCCTCCACTTT. Amino acids: CASSLTRDRGLGSPLHF. The V call is TRBV7-2, the J call TRBJ1-6; 12 nucleotides line up with TRBD1. V lost 2 bases and J lost 10; bases outside the gene matches: 9. Germline V gives CDR1 SGHTA, CDR2 FQGNSA. This CDR3 is 17 amino acids long. The whole variable domain, filled in from reference TRBV7-2 and TRBJ1-6, reads GAGVSQSPSNKVTEKGKDVELRCDPISGHTALYWYRQSLGQGLEFLIYFQGNSAPDKSGLPSDRFSAERTGGSVSTLTIQRTQQEDSAVYLCASSLTRDRGLGSPLHFGNGTRLTVT.

CDR3 coding DNA: TGCGCCAGCAGTGCAAGGCAGGGGCGACAAGGGACTGAAGCTTTCTTT. It specifies CASSARQGRQGTEAFF. The chain combines TRBV10-1 with TRBJ1-1; D may be TRBD1 (6 bases). Germline V CDR1 and CDR2: WNHNN, SYGVQD (reference sequence). There are 16 residues in the CDR3. V was clipped by 4 bases and J by 5 bases, with 20 bases between them.

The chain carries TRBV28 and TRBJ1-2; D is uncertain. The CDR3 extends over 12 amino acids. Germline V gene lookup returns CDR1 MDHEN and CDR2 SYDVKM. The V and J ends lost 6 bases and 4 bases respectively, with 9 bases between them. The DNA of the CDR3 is TGTGCCAGCAGCCCAATTCCCTATGGCTACACCTTC. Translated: CASSPIPYGYTF.

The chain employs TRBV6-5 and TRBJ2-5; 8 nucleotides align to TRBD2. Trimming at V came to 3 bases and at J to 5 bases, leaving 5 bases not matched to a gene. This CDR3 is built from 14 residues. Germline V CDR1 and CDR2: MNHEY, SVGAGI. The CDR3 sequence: CASSYGTSGETQYF. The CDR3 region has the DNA TGTGCCAGCAGTTATGGGACTAGTGGGGAGACCCAGTACTTC.

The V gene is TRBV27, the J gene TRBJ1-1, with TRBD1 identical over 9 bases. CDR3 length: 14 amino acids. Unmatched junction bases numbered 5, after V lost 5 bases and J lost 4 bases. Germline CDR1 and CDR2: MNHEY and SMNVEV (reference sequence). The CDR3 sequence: CASSPGQGSTEAFF. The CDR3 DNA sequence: TGTGCCAGCAGTCCGGGACAGGGCAGCACTGAAGCTTTCTTT.

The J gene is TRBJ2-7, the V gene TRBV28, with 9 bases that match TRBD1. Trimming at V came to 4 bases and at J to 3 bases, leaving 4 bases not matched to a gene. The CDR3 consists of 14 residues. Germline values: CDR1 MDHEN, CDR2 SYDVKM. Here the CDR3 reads CASSSGQGHYEQYF. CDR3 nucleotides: TGTGCCAGCAGTTCGGGACAGGGTCACTACGAGCAGTACTTC.

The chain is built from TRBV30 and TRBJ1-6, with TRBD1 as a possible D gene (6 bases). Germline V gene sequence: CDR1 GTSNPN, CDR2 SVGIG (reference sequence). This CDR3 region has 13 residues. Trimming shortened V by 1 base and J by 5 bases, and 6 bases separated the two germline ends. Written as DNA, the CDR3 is TGTGCCTGGAGTGGACAGGATAATTCACCCCTCCACTTT. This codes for CAWSGQDNSPLHF.

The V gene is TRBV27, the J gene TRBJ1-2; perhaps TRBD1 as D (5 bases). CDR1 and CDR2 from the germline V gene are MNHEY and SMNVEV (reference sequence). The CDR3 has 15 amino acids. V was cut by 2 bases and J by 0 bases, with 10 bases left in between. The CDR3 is CASSLAGPANYGYTF. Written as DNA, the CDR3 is TGTGCCAGCAGTTTAGCAGGGCCAGCTAACTATGGCTACACCTTC.

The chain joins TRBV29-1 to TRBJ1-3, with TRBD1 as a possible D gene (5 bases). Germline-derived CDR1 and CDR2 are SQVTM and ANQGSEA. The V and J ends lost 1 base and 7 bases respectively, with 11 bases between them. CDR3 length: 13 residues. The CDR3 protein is CSVEGSGGNTIYF. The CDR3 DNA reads TGCAGCGTTGAAGGGTCCGGGGGGAACACCATATATTTT.

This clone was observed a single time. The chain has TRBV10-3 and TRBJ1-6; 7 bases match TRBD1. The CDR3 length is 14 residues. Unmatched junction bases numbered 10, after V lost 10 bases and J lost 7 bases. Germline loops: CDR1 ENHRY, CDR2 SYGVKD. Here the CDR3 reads CASRAGTVNSPLHF. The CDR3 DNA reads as TGTGCCAGTCGTGCCGGGACAGTAAATTCACCCCTCCACTTT.

This CDR3 is CASSQEGGARYGYTF. The DNA of the CDR3 is TGTGCCAGCAGCCAAGAAGGGGGCGCCCGCTATGGCTACACCTTC. The V and J genes are TRBV4-2 and TRBJ1-2; 7 nucleotides agree with TRBD1. The CDR3 has 15 amino acids. The germline V gene encodes CDR1 LGHNA and CDR2 YNFKEQ. The V and J ends lost 0 bases and 4 bases, in that order; junction bases with no gene match: 5.

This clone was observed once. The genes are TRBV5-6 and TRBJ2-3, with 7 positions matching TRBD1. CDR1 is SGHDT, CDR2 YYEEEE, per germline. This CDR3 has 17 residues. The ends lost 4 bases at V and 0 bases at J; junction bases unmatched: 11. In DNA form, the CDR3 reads TGTGCCAGCAGCCACACTACGGCCAGGGGGAGCACAGATACGCAGTATTTT. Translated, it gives CASSHTTARGSTDTQYF.

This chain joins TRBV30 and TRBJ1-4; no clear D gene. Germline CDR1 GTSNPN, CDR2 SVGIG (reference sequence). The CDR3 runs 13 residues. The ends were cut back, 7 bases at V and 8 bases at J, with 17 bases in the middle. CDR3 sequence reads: CAYSGGEHEKLFF. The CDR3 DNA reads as TGTGCCTACTCGGGAGGAGAGCACGAAAAACTGTTTTTT.

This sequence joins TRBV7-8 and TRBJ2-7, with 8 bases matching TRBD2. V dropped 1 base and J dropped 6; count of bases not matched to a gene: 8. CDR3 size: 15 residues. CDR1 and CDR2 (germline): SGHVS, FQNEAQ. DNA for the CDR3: TGTGCCAGCAGCTTAGTAGGCGGGAGGATCGGCGAGCAGTACTTC. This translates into CASSLVGGRIGEQYF.

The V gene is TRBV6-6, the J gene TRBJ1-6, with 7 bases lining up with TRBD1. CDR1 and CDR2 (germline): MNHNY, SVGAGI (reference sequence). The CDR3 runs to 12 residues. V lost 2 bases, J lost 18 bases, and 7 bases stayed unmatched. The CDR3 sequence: CASSYGGTVHHF. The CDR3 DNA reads TGTGCCAGCAGTTACGGGGGGACAGTCCACCACTTT.

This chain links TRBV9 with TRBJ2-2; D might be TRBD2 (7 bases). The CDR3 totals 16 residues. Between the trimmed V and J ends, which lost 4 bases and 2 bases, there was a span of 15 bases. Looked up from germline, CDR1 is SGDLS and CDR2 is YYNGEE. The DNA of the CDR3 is TGTGCCAGCAGCCCCTCCAGCGGGACAAACACCGGGGAGCTGTTTTTT. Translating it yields CASSPSSGTNTGELFF.

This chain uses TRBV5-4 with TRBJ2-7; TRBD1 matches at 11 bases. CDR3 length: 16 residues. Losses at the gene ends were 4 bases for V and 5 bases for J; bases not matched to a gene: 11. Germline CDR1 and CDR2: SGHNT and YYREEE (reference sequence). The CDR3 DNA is TGTGCCAGCAGCCCCAAACGGACAGGGGGCGGGGACGAGCAGTACTTC. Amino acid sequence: CASSPKRTGGGDEQYF.

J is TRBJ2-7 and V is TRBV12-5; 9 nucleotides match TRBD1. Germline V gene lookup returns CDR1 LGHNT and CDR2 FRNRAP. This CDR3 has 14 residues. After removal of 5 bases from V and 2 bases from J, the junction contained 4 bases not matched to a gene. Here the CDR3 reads CASGMDRGAYEQYF. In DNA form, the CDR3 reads TGTGCTAGTGGTATGGACAGGGGAGCCTACGAGCAGTACTTC.

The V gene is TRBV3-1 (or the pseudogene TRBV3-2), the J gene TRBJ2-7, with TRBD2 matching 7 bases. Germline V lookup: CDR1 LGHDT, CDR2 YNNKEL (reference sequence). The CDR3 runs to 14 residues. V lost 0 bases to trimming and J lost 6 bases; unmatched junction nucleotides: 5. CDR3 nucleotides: TGTGCCAGCAGCCAAGACCGGGAGGAGGGCGAGCAGTACTTC. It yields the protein CASSQDREEGEQYF.

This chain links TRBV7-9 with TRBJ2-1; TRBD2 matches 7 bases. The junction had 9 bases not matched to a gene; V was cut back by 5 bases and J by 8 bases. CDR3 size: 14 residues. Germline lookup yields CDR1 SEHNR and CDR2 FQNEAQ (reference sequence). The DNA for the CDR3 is TGTGCCAGCAGCCATCCCCGGGAGGACCATGAGCAGTTCTTC. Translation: CASSHPREDHEQFF.

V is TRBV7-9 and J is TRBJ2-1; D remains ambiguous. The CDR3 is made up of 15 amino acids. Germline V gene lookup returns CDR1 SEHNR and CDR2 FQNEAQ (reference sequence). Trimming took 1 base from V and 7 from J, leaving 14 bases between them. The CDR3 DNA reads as TGTGCCAGCAGCTTAGATGGCGGCCGAACGAATGAGCAGTTCTTC. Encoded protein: CASSLDGGRTNEQFF.